This T cell receptor beta chain was sequenced during a study of regulatory T cells in long-lasting Graves disease. Specified time point: persistent/refractory GD, antithyroid drugs over 5 years with positive TRAb. The TCR library used RNA extracted from PBMCs. Nine milliliters of peripheral blood were taken and placed in EDTA tubes. Library construction for TCR beta used iRepertoire HTBI primers and Arm-PCR of CDR3 regions. As originally analysed: The samples included around 64 TRBV and some 15 TRBJ segments. TCRdb recomputed calls from the multiplex PCR reads with MiXCR, one row per CDR3 protein. The V and J calls were not made by the authors but by TCRdb's processing. Of 350,000 to 500,000 distinct CDR3 sequences listed, 20% to 25% are singletons. Study-wide results and caveats: New patients shared fewer public clonotypes (about 1,000) than persistent patients did (around 2,700). Samples came from peripheral blood alone, without thyroid tissue.

Regarding this clonotype: What it recognizes is unknown. Being one base from a much bigger clone, this may be a read error.

Germline V lookup: CDR1 GTSNPN, CDR2 SVGIG (reference sequence). The CDR3 covers 14 residues. This chain links TRBV30 with TRBJ2-2, with a tentative D call TRBD2 (5 bases). Sequenced here: peripheral blood mononuclear cells (PBMCs), sampled when the disease was refractory, from a patient treated with antithyroid drugs. The clonotype originates from a female donor with Graves disease. CDR3: CAWSFNPNTGELVF. CDR3 in DNA: TGTGCCTGGAGTTTCAACCCGAACACCGGGGAGCTGGTTTTT.